These 22 T cell receptor beta chains came from one sample sequenced in a study of breast tumors, draining lymph nodes, adjacent tissues. TCRdb recomputed calls from the multiplex PCR reads with MiXCR, one row per CDR3 protein. The data hold over 200,000 distinct CDR3 sequences, with roughly 30% observed a single time. Breast cancer patients provided tissue from their axillary draining lymph nodes. Sequencing was done on a sample of axillary lymph node tissue. These receptors were taken from a female donor with breast cancer. Some clones in this sample may be carry-over from other donors' samples.

At least ten counts were recorded for this clonotype. V gene TRBV2 combines with J gene TRBJ1-2; D is unclear. This CDR3 spans 14 amino acids. From germline, CDR1 is SNHLY and CDR2 FYNNEI. The ends were cut back, 7 bases at V and 0 bases at J, with 12 bases in the middle. The CDR3, as DNA: TGTGCCAGCACCCTACAGAAAGCTAACTATGGCTACACCTTC. This codes for CASTLQKANYGYTF.

This clonotype was picked up many times. A read error may be the cause here, since a much bigger clone is one base away. The rearrangement links TRBV7-2 to TRBJ2-3, with a tentative D call TRBD2 (5 bases). Germline-derived CDR1 and CDR2 are SGHTA and FQGNSA. The CDR3 sequence is 12 residues long. Here the CDR3 reads CVSSLGGPTQYF. CDR3 nucleotides: TGTGTCAGCAGCTTGGGCGGGCCTACGCAGTATTTT.

This clonotype has a count of ten or more. The chain combines TRBV3-1 with TRBJ2-7; the match to TRBD2 covers 7 bases. CDR1 and CDR2 from the germline V gene are LGHDT and YNNKEL (reference sequence). With V trimmed by 0 bases and J by 11 bases, 10 bases remained unmatched. The CDR3 length is 14 residues. The CDR3 here is CASSQDWGGGMKYF. The CDR3 nucleotides read TGTGCCAGCAGCCAAGATTGGGGGGGGGGGATGAAGTACTTC.

As for this clonotype: This may stem from a read error, because a much larger clone lies one nucleotide away. V gene TRBV30 combines with J gene TRBJ1-2, with D maybe TRBD1 (5 bases). The CDR3 is 13 residues long. Germline V gives CDR1 GTSNPN, CDR2 SVGIG (reference sequence). The chain's CDR3 is CARSAGLHCGYTF. CDR3 coding DNA: TGTGCCCGGAGTGCGGGACTTCACTGTGGCTACACCTTC.

This clonotype was detected a few times. This clone may be a read error of a much larger clone one base away. The chain joins TRBV6-1 to TRBJ2-2; 10 bases are shared with TRBD1. CDR3 size: 15 residues. V lost 8 bases and J lost 6; bases outside the gene matches: 9. The germline gives CDR1 MNHNS, CDR2 SASEGT. CDR3 in DNA: TGTGCCAGCGATCAAGACAGGGGGCGGTCCGGGGAGCTGTTTTTT. Protein: CASDQDRGRSGELFF.

This clonotype was seen ten or more times. V and J are TRBV15 and TRBJ2-1; 7 positions agree with TRBD2. Germline-derived CDR1 and CDR2 are LNHNV and YYDKDF (reference sequence). This CDR3 is 15 amino acids long. Trimming removed 3 bases from V and 8 bases from J; junction bases left unmatched: 10. CDR3 in amino acids: CATSSPSGGIDEQFF. Here the CDR3 DNA reads TGTGCCACCAGCAGCCCTTCGGGGGGAATCGATGAGCAGTTCTTC.

The J gene is TRBJ2-7, the V gene TRBV13; 7 positions agree with TRBD2. The CDR3 spans 13 residues. CDR1 PRHDT and CDR2 FYEKMQ come from the germline V gene (reference sequence). Trimming took 5 bases from V and 3 from J; bases not matched to a gene: 4. The CDR3 loop is CASSRPSGYEQYF. In nucleotides, the CDR3 is TGTGCCAGCAGCCGGCCTAGCGGCTACGAGCAGTACTTC.

With regard to this clonotype: Mismatch with germline at one junction end may stem from a read error. The rearrangement joins TRBV5-1 to TRBJ2-3; 7 nucleotides match TRBD1. In germline, CDR1 is SGHRS, CDR2 YFSETQ. The CDR3 consists of 14 residues. CDR3 protein: CASSRDRSTETQYF. The DNA for the CDR3 is TGCGCCAGCAGTAGGGACAGAAGCACAGAGACGCAGTATTTT.

This clonotype was seen ten or more times. The chain is built from TRBV29-1 and TRBJ2-7, with 9 bases identical to TRBD2. The CDR3 sequence is 14 residues long. Germline loops: CDR1 SQVTM, CDR2 ANQGSEA. V dropped 3 bases and J dropped 2; count of bases not matched to a gene: 5. CDR3 sequence: CSVEVTSGTYEQYF. The CDR3 coding sequence is TGCAGCGTTGAGGTGACTAGCGGTACCTACGAGCAGTACTTC.

This clonotype was seen at least ten times. V is TRBV5-5 and J is TRBJ2-2; 11 nucleotides match TRBD2. The germline gives CDR1 SGHKS, CDR2 YYEKEE (reference sequence). The CDR3 loop spans 15 amino acids. After removal of 4 bases from V and 5 bases from J, the junction contained 4 bases not matched to a gene. As DNA, the CDR3 is TGTGCCAGCAGCCCGTGGACTAGCGGGACCGGGGAGCTGTTTTTT. Translating it yields CASSPWTSGTGELFF.

The chain has TRBV2 and TRBJ1-2; D may be TRBD1 (6 bases). CDR3 length: 20 residues. CDR1 and CDR2 (germline): SNHLY, FYNNEI. Trimming removed 3 bases from V and 5 bases from J, with 31 bases in between. For the CDR3, the DNA is TGTGCCAGCAGTGATTCGGGAGGGTACACCGGGCAGGGGAGAGGGTATGGCTACACCTTC. It yields the protein CASSDSGGYTGQGRGYGYTF.

At least ten counts were recorded for this clonotype. The V gene is TRBV30, the J gene TRBJ1-3; D is ambiguous. This CDR3 comprises 13 residues. CDR1 and CDR2 (germline): GTSNPN, SVGIG (reference sequence). Trimming cost V 4 bases and J 1 base, with 8 bases left between them. The CDR3 sequence is CAWKAPSGNTIYF. In DNA, the CDR3 is TGTGCCTGGAAGGCTCCTTCTGGAAACACCATATATTTT.

Many counts were recorded for this clonotype. This chain links TRBV4-1 with TRBJ2-1; D perhaps matches TRBD1 (6 bases). The V gene lost 5 bases and the J gene lost 5 bases, with 25 bases spanning the gap. The CDR3 has 18 amino acids. Germline V CDR1 and CDR2: MGHRA, YSYEKL. The CDR3 loop reads CASSENPRRAGVHNEQFF. As DNA, the CDR3 is TGCGCCAGCAGCGAAAACCCCCGTCGGGCAGGGGTCCACAATGAGCAGTTCTTC.

In its sample, this clonotype was seen many times. This sequence joins TRBV7-6 and TRBJ2-5; TRBD2 aligns across 9 bases. Germline V gene data show CDR1 as SGHVS and CDR2 as FNYEAQ. CDR3 length: 15 residues. Losses at the gene ends were 3 bases for V and 4 bases for J; bases not matched to a gene: 6. CDR3 sequence (DNA): TGTGCCAGCAGCTTTCTTGGCGGGAGGGGAGAGACCCAGTACTTC. This translates into CASSFLGGRGETQYF.

This clonotype appeared many times. V usage is TRBV4-1 and J usage is TRBJ2-3, with TRBD2 matching 14 bases. The junction had 15 bases not matched to a gene; V was cut back by 3 bases and J by 13 bases. The length of the CDR3 is 17 residues. CDR1 is MGHRA, CDR2 YSYEKL, per germline. CDR3 in DNA: TGCGCCAGCAGCCAGGAACCGGGACTAGCGGGAGCCGTCTCGGAGTATTTT. Translated, it gives CASSQEPGLAGAVSEYF.

The chain uses TRBV6-1 and TRBJ2-4; 8 bases map to TRBD1. The CDR3 runs 20 residues. Germline values: CDR1 MNHNS, CDR2 SASEGT. J was trimmed by 0 bases and V by 5 bases; bases with no gene match: 18. CDR3 sequence: CASSLLPGQAMLLAKNIQYF. In DNA form, the CDR3 reads TGTGCCAGCAGTCTTTTGCCGGGACAGGCGATGCTTTTAGCCAAAAACATTCAGTACTTC.

This clonotype has a count of ten or more. The gene calls are TRBV2 and TRBJ2-4; TRBD2 matches 8 bases. Unmatched junction bases numbered 11, after V lost 3 bases and J lost 1 base. Germline V gene lookup returns CDR1 SNHLY and CDR2 FYNNEI. This CDR3 region has 18 residues. Written as DNA, the CDR3 is TGTGCCAGCAGTGAGGAAAGCGGGAGAGGGGGTGCCAAAAACATTCAGTACTTC. This encodes CASSEESGRGGAKNIQYF.

Concerning this clonotype: Since a much larger clone is just one base distant, this may be a read error. This chain joins TRBV20-1 and TRBJ2-5; D is tentatively TRBD1 or TRBD2 (6 bases each). Germline CDR1 and CDR2: DFQATT and SNEGSKA (reference sequence). The CDR3 is 12 residues long. This CDR3 is CGALGTWGAPYF. The DNA for the CDR3 is TGCGGTGCCCTAGGGACTTGGGGGGCCCCGTACTTC.

The CDR3 here is CASSWTSGSSRADTQYF. CDR3 nucleotides: TGTGCCAGCAGCTGGACTAGCGGGAGTTCCCGGGCAGATACGCAGTATTTT. The V call is TRBV7-9, the J call TRBJ2-3, with 13 bases fitting TRBD2. This CDR3 is built from 17 residues. J was trimmed by 4 bases and V by 4 bases; bases with no gene match: 8. Germline V gene sequence: CDR1 SEHNR, CDR2 FQNEAQ (reference sequence).

The chain employs TRBV12-3 or TRBV12-4 and TRBJ2-6, with 10 bases lining up with TRBD1. The CDR3 covers 17 residues. V trimming: 5 bases; J trimming: 3 bases; junction bases outside the gene matches: 7. CDR3 protein: CASSPWTGGGGANVLTF. DNA of the CDR3: TGTGCCAGCAGTCCCTGGACAGGGGGAGGTGGGGCCAACGTCCTGACTTTC.

For the CDR3, the DNA is TGCGCCAGCAGCCCCGGTTCAGGGGGCCCCAAAAACATTCAGTACTTC. It specifies CASSPGSGGPKNIQYF. This rearrangement joins TRBV5-1 to TRBJ2-4, with TRBD1 identical over 8 bases. With 4 bases clipped from V and 2 bases from J, the junction kept 8 bases outside the gene matches. In germline, CDR1 is SGHRS, CDR2 YFSETQ. This CDR3 region has 16 residues.

The chain links TRBV5-1 to TRBJ2-3, with a tentative D call TRBD2 (5 bases). Germline V lookup: CDR1 SGHRS, CDR2 YFSETQ. The CDR3 contains 15 residues. V gave up 4 bases and J gave up 4 bases, with 16 bases separating them. This chain's CDR3 is CASSGGSRSADTQYF. Here the CDR3 DNA reads TGCGCCAGCAGCGGTGGGAGTCGAAGCGCAGATACGCAGTATTTT.